Described below is a single T cell receptor (beta chain) sequence and its context. Germline-derived CDR1 and CDR2 are LNHNV and YYDKDF (reference sequence). Trimming took off 5 bases at V and 8 bases at J, with 21 bases between the two ends. CDR3 length: 15 amino acids. This entry comes from a study of T-cell reconstitution after alpha-beta-depleted transplantation in children. TCRbeta library construction was performed incorporating unique molecular identifiers. TCRdb called the PCR reads again in MiXCR, with one record for every CDR3 protein. The sample has a few hundred thousand distinct CDR3 sequences; about 17% are singletons.

The TCR comes from a human donor who donated a stem cell graft to a child with acute lymphoblastic leukemia. The chain links TRBV15 to TRBJ1-2; D is possibly TRBD1 (5 bases). The material was PBMCs from the stem cell graft donor, obtained from the stem cell graft. The DNA of the CDR3 is TGTGCCACCAGCGAAAGAACCGGGACGGTGAAGGGCTACACCTTC. Its translation is CATSERTGTVKGYTF.